This T cell receptor (beta chain) was identified in a study of blood T cell repertoires in COVID-19. Study-level background: Italy, Spain and the United States were the sources of the convalescent and acute COVID-19 samples. The analysed material was cDNA or gDNA that came from T cells, B-cell-depleted T cells, or PBMCs.

This CDR3 is built from 14 residues. Germline lookup yields CDR1 LNHDA and CDR2 SQIVND (reference sequence). V was cut by 3 bases and J by 4 bases, with 12 bases left in between. The authors' processing: Amplified reference gene primers provided the basis for estimating nucleated cell counts. TCRdb's copy holds only in-frame clones and misses some; the assay was immunoSEQ multiplex PCR. That table supplies the V and J calls and clone size; D and trimming were determined from the DNA. The sample records some 220,000 clones, around 81% being singletons. Sequences were obtained from peripheral blood. This receptor was obtained from a woman aged 65 to 85 with acute or convalescent COVID-19. This chain connects TRBV19 to TRBJ1-2, with TRBD1 as a possible D gene (6 bases). The CDR3 sequence is CASSIAPDSYGYTF. The CDR3 DNA reads as TGTGCCAGTAGTATCGCCCCGGACAGCTATGGCTACACCTTC.